This entry lists 31 T cell receptor beta chains sequenced from one sample in a study of blood T cell repertoires in COVID-19 (dated by TCRdb to the early 2020s). The receptor library was made with the immunoSEQ multiplex PCR assay. TCRdb retrieved this table from immuneACCESS and kept in-frame rearrangements only. Not all clones are present; in checked studies, unresolved V genes account for under half, and no reason is known for the remainder. For this sample the table gives roughly 250,000 clones, of which about 80% were detected only once. The ten largest clones capture roughly 4.6% of the sample. The sequenced sample consisted of peripheral blood. These receptors originate from a woman over 75 with active or convalescent COVID-19.

The CDR3 DNA sequence: TGTGCCAGCAGCTTAGGGGGACTAGCGGGCCTTAGAGATAAGCAGTTCTTC. Protein product: CASSLGGLAGLRDKQFF. The chain couples TRBV7-2 to TRBJ2-1, with 12 positions matching TRBD2. This CDR3 is built from 17 residues. Germline values: CDR1 SGHTA, CDR2 FQGNSA. Losses at the gene ends were 1 base for V and 11 bases for J; bases not matched to a gene: 12.

V is TRBV5-1 and J is TRBJ1-4; possible D gene TRBD1, 5 bases. CDR3 size: 15 residues. The germline V and J ends were trimmed by 0 bases and 6 bases, with 12 bases remaining between them. Germline values: CDR1 SGHRS, CDR2 YFSETQ. CDR3 sequence reads: CASSLVPGQYEKLFF. DNA for the CDR3: TGCGCCAGCAGCTTGGTACCAGGGCAGTATGAAAAACTGTTTTTT.

Points on this clone: The sample carries other DNA sequences with the same CDR3. J is TRBJ1-1 and V is TRBV5-1, with TRBD1 identical over 8 bases. V lost 0 bases, J lost 5 bases, and 6 bases stayed unmatched. CDR3 length: 15 amino acids. CDR1 is SGHRS and CDR2 is YFSETQ in the germline V gene. The CDR3 loop is CASSLAGQGGTEAFF. CDR3 nucleotides: TGCGCCAGCAGCTTGGCCGGACAGGGCGGGACTGAAGCTTTCTTT.

The chain couples TRBV28 to TRBJ2-3, with a weak D call TRBD1 (5 bases). Trimming cost V 5 bases and J 6 bases, with 12 bases left between them. Germline V CDR1 and CDR2: MDHEN, SYDVKM. The CDR3 is made up of 13 amino acids. The CDR3 DNA is TGTGCCAGCAGTCCCCAGACAGATGATACGCAGTATTTT. Translated: CASSPQTDDTQYF.

The chain carries TRBV4-1 and TRBJ1-1; TRBD1 matches 7 bases. The CDR3 loop spans 20 amino acids. J gave up 4 bases and V 0 bases, and 20 bases lay outside the gene matches. Germline CDR1 and CDR2: MGHRA and YSYEKL. In DNA form, the CDR3 reads TGCGCCAGCAGCCAAGAGTACTCCTACGGGACAGCCAACTCGGGCACTGAAGCTTTCTTT. Translated, it gives CASSQEYSYGTANSGTEAFF.

The DNA for the CDR3 is TGTGCCAGCAGTTTGGTGGGGGCGGGTGAAGCTTTCTTT. Residues: CASSLVGAGEAFF. The V call is TRBV27, the J call TRBJ1-1; possibly TRBD1 for D (6 bases). The CDR3 has 13 amino acids. Germline CDR1 reads MNHEY; CDR2 reads SMNVEV (reference sequence). With 3 bases removed from V and 7 bases from J, the gap between germline ends came to 12 bases.

The chain is built from TRBV23-1 and TRBJ2-5, with 11 bases aligning to TRBD1. TRBV23-1 is an ORF for which the function is uncertain. CDR3 length: 17 amino acids. After removal of 8 bases from V and 6 bases from J, the junction contained 17 bases not matched to a gene. CDR3 residues: CASPWTARTGGVKTQYF. In DNA, the CDR3 is TGCGCCAGCCCTTGGACTGCACGGACAGGGGGCGTGAAGACCCAGTACTTC.

The chain joins TRBV6-4 to TRBJ1-2; TRBD1 agrees at 8 bases. Trimming cost V 6 bases and J 7 bases; bases outside gene matches: 19. Germline assignment: CDR1 MRHNA and CDR2 SNTAGT. The CDR3 is made up of 17 amino acids. CDR3 DNA sequence: TGTGCCAGCAGCCACACCCCGGGACAGGCGACTATCAGTGGCTACACCTTC. Translation: CASSHTPGQATISGYTF.

The chain links TRBV19 to TRBJ1-5; 8 bases are shared with TRBD1. J gave up 4 bases and V 5 bases, and 19 bases lay outside the gene matches. The CDR3 sequence is 19 residues long. CDR1 and CDR2 from the germline V gene are LNHDA and SQIVND (reference sequence). This CDR3 is CASSPRGDRGVGRNQPQHF. CDR3 nucleotide sequence: TGTGCCAGTAGTCCCCGCGGCGACAGGGGCGTAGGACGAAATCAGCCCCAGCATTTT.

This clone came up once. J is TRBJ1-1 and V is TRBV10-1; D unresolved. Germline CDR1 is WNHNN and CDR2 is SYGVQD (reference sequence). CDR3 length: 15 amino acids. Between the trimmed V and J ends, which lost 1 base and 5 bases, there was a span of 14 bases. The chain's CDR3 is CASSEFEGIGTEAFF. The CDR3 nucleotides are TGCGCCAGCAGTGAGTTTGAGGGAATTGGGACTGAAGCTTTCTTT.

The genes are TRBV18 and TRBJ2-7; weak D call: TRBD1 (5 bases). The CDR3 extends over 15 amino acids. The germline V gene encodes CDR1 KGHSH and CDR2 LQKENI. The V gene lost 2 bases and the J gene lost 5 bases, with 16 bases spanning the gap. The CDR3 DNA reads TGTGCCAGCTCACCAGGCTCGGCAGGGTGGCACGAGCAGTACTTC. It codes for CASSPGSAGWHEQYF. Combining the CDR3 with reference TRBV18 and TRBJ2-7 gives the whole variable domain NAGVMQNPRHLVRRRGQEARLRCSPMKGHSHVYWYRQLPEEGLKFMVYLQKENIIDESGMPKERFSAEFPKEGPSILRIQQVVRGDSAAYFCASSPGSAGWHEQYFGPGTRLTVT.

In this sample, this clone turned up once. The V and J genes are TRBV18 and TRBJ2-7, with D perhaps TRBD2 (5 bases). V lost 2 bases and J lost 4, with 18 bases in between. This CDR3 is 16 amino acids long. Germline values: CDR1 KGHSH, CDR2 LQKENI. The CDR3 protein is CASSPIAGFPQYEQYF. In DNA, the CDR3 is TGTGCCAGCTCACCAATCGCGGGCTTCCCACAATACGAGCAGTACTTC.

J is TRBJ1-5 and V is TRBV28, with D maybe TRBD1 (6 bases). The V end lost 4 bases, the J end lost 0 bases, and 16 bases lay between the germline ends. Germline CDR1 and CDR2: MDHEN and SYDVKM. This CDR3 contains 17 residues. CDR3 sequence (DNA): TGTGCCAGCAGTTCGTTCCAGGGGATTGATAGCAATCAGCCCCAGCATTTT. As protein: CASSSFQGIDSNQPQHF.

This chain uses TRBV19 with TRBJ2-3; possible D gene TRBD1, 5 bases. V was pared by 1 base and J by 4 bases, with 18 bases between. The CDR3 totals 17 residues. Germline V gene lookup returns CDR1 LNHDA and CDR2 SQIVND (reference sequence). The CDR3, as DNA: TGTGCCAGTAGTATAGTAGGCCAGGGCTTCCCCCCAGATACGCAGTATTTT. This gives the protein CASSIVGQGFPPDTQYF.

The V and J genes are TRBV5-1 and TRBJ1-2; 9 positions agree with TRBD1. Per germline, CDR1 SGHRS and CDR2 YFSETQ. V lost 4 bases, J lost 2 bases, and 6 bases stayed unmatched. The CDR3 is made up of 15 amino acids. CDR3 in amino acids: CASSIRTGANYGYTF. CDR3 sequence (DNA): TGCGCCAGCAGCATTAGGACAGGGGCAAACTATGGCTACACCTTC.

The CDR3 spells CASSLGGWPETQYF. The CDR3 region has the DNA TGTGCCAGCAGTTTAGGGGGGTGGCCCGAGACCCAGTACTTC. The chain is built from TRBV28 and TRBJ2-5; D may be TRBD2 (6 bases). Germline V gene lookup returns CDR1 MDHEN and CDR2 SYDVKM. Trimming pared 2 bases from V and 5 bases from J, leaving 12 bases between. The CDR3 extends over 14 amino acids. The entire variable domain, with the rest obtained from reference TRBV28 and TRBJ2-5, is as follows: DVKVTQSSRYLVKRTGEKVFLECVQDMDHENMFWYRQDPGLGLRLIYFSYDVKMKEKGDIPEGYSVSREKKERFSLILESASTNQTSMYLCASSLGGWPETQYFGPGTRLLVL.

This rearrangement joins TRBV6-5 to TRBJ2-1, with 8 bases lining up with TRBD2. The length of the CDR3 is 15 residues. The V gene end was trimmed by 5 bases and the J gene end by 6 bases; junction bases not matched to a gene: 9. CDR1 and CDR2 from the germline V gene are MNHEY and SVGAGI. The CDR3 is CASSRGGLHLNEQFF. In DNA form, the CDR3 reads TGTGCCAGCAGTCGGGGGGGCCTCCATCTCAATGAGCAGTTCTTC.

This chain joins TRBV6-4 and TRBJ2-1; maybe TRBD1 (5 bases). There are 14 residues in the CDR3. Germline CDR1 and CDR2: MRHNA and SNTAGT. V gave up 5 bases and J gave up 6 bases, with 14 bases separating them. The CDR3 DNA follows: TGTGCCAGCAGTCGAGGCGCAGGGTCCAATGAGCAGTTCTTC. Amino acid sequence: CASSRGAGSNEQFF.

The chain couples TRBV4-1 to TRBJ1-3; 7 bases match TRBD1. V trimming: 4 bases; J trimming: 0 bases; junction bases outside the gene matches: 18. The germline CDR1 and CDR2 sequences are MGHRA and YSYEKL. The CDR3 totals 20 residues. As DNA, the CDR3 is TGCGCCAGCAGCCGAATAGCCCAGACTCGACAGGGACTCTCTGGAAACACCATATATTTT. It is translated as CASSRIAQTRQGLSGNTIYF.

The genes are TRBV18 and TRBJ1-1, with 8 positions matching TRBD1. V gave up 4 bases and J gave up 4 bases; unmatched junction bases: 5. The germline V gene has CDR1 KGHSH and CDR2 LQKENI. The CDR3 sequence is 14 residues long. The CDR3, as DNA: TGTGCCAGCTCACGAGGACAGGGTGTCACTGAAGCTTTCTTT. Its translation: CASSRGQGVTEAFF.

This chain joins TRBV11-1 and TRBJ2-1, with a tentative D call TRBD2 (6 bases). The ends were cut back, 2 bases at V and 10 bases at J, with 18 bases in the middle. CDR3 length: 15 amino acids. Germline values: CDR1 SGHAT, CDR2 FQDESV (reference sequence). CDR3 in DNA: TGTGCCAGCAGCTTACATCGGCTAGCCGGGGGAGAGCAGTTCTTC. It is translated as CASSLHRLAGGEQFF.

The V and J genes are TRBV5-1 and TRBJ1-2, with 10 bases that match TRBD1. After removal of 4 bases from V and 5 bases from J, the junction contained 8 bases not matched to a gene. Per germline, CDR1 SGHRS and CDR2 YFSETQ. The CDR3 is 15 residues long. In DNA, the CDR3 is TGCGCCAGCAGCCCTGGGACAGGGGTACGATATGGCTACACCTTC. This codes for CASSPGTGVRYGYTF.

The V call is TRBV20-1, the J call TRBJ2-1; D is uncertain. The CDR3 is 10 amino acids. Per germline, CDR1 DFQATT and CDR2 SNEGSKA (reference sequence). Between the trimmed V and J ends, which lost 7 bases and 6 bases, there was a span of 7 bases. CDR3 sequence (DNA): TGCAGTGTATTTATCAATGAGCAGTTCTTC. Residues: CSVFINEQFF.

The V gene is TRBV18, the J gene TRBJ1-1, with TRBD1 matching over 8 bases. The V gene end was trimmed by 2 bases and the J gene end by 1 base; junction bases not matched to a gene: 3. CDR1 is KGHSH, CDR2 LQKENI, per germline. The CDR3 covers 15 residues. The DNA of the CDR3 is TGTGCCAGCTCACCAGACACAGGGGGGAACACTGAAGCTTTCTTT. Residues: CASSPDTGGNTEAFF.

V usage is TRBV3-1 (or the pseudogene TRBV3-2) and J usage is TRBJ2-3, with TRBD2 matching 11 bases. Germline lookup yields CDR1 LGHDT and CDR2 YNNKEL (reference sequence). The CDR3 spans 17 residues. With 3 bases clipped from V and 0 bases from J, the junction kept 5 bases outside the gene matches. Here the CDR3 reads CASSHARLAGSTDTQYF. CDR3 nucleotide sequence: TGTGCCAGCAGCCACGCGCGACTAGCGGGGAGCACAGATACGCAGTATTTT.

The chain carries TRBV7-9 and TRBJ2-5; TRBD2 agrees at 10 bases. Germline-derived CDR1 and CDR2 are SEHNR and FQNEAQ (reference sequence). V lost 3 bases to trimming and J lost 5 bases; unmatched junction nucleotides: 6. The CDR3 is 15 amino acids. CDR3 sequence (DNA): TGTGCCAGCAGCTTTAGCGGGGGGAATTGGGAGACCCAGTACTTC. Its protein is CASSFSGGNWETQYF. The complete variable domain, with remaining parts taken from reference TRBV7-9 and TRBJ2-5, reads DTGVSQNPRHKITKRGQNVTFRCDPISEHNRLYWYRQTLGQGPEFLTYFQNEAQLEKSRLLSDRFSAERPKGSFSTLEIQRTEQGDSAMYLCASSFSGGNWETQYFGPGTRLLVL.

The gene calls are TRBV19 and TRBJ1-5, with D perhaps matching TRBD1 (5 bases). The V and J ends lost 5 bases and 3 bases respectively, with 14 bases between them. Germline lookup yields CDR1 LNHDA and CDR2 SQIVND (reference sequence). The length of the CDR3 is 15 residues. CDR3 bases: TGTGCCAGTAGTTATACGGGACTGACCAATCAGCCCCAGCATTTT. Translated, it gives CASSYTGLTNQPQHF.

This chain joins TRBV2 and TRBJ1-5; the match to TRBD1 covers 7 bases. This CDR3 spans 15 amino acids. Germline CDR1 and CDR2: SNHLY and FYNNEI. The J segment lost 2 bases and the V segment lost 7 bases, leaving 8 bases of the junction unmatched. The CDR3 region has the DNA TGTGCCAGCATGAAGGACCAGGGGGGCAATCAGCCCCAGCATTTT. Translating gives CASMKDQGGNQPQHF.

This chain uses TRBV28 with TRBJ1-2; 10 bases are shared with TRBD1. CDR3 length: 14 amino acids. J gave up 6 bases and V 6 bases, and 7 bases lay outside the gene matches. The germline V gene has CDR1 MDHEN and CDR2 SYDVKM. CDR3 protein: CASSRPGQGDGYTF. CDR3 in DNA: TGTGCCAGCAGCCGCCCTGGACAGGGGGATGGCTACACCTTC.

The chain is built from TRBV4-2 and TRBJ1-1; D might be TRBD1 (5 bases). Per germline, CDR1 LGHNA and CDR2 YNFKEQ. Deletions cut 1 base from V and 3 bases from J, with 12 bases between. CDR3 length: 15 residues. CDR3 sequence reads: CASSQVIRGDTEAFF. CDR3 bases: TGTGCCAGCAGCCAAGTAATACGGGGGGACACTGAAGCTTTCTTT.

The chain combines TRBV27 with TRBJ1-1, with unresolved D. Trimming shortened V by 7 bases and J by 4 bases, and 19 bases separated the two germline ends. The CDR3 covers 15 residues. Per the germline V gene, CDR1 is MNHEY and CDR2 is SMNVEV (reference sequence). CDR3 region: CASNNLPGFGTEAFF. Here the CDR3 DNA reads TGTGCCAGCAACAATCTCCCAGGCTTTGGCACTGAAGCTTTCTTT.